This T cell receptor (beta chain) was captured in a study of T-cell reconstitution after alpha-beta-depleted transplantation in children. Whole-study results and caveats: Surviving recipient cells, namely T cells and thymic progenitors, were the source of high day-60 TCRbeta diversity in some patients. There were reportedly several hundred expanded graft clones from which alpha-beta T cells came about two months after transplant. T-cell numbers and diversity, one year after transplant, stemmed largely from T cells that were newly produced.

Molecular barcoding with unique molecular identifiers was used for the TCRbeta library. TCRdb itself ran the PCR reads through MiXCR, one entry per CDR3 protein. This table holds 700,000 to 950,000 distinct CDR3 sequences, roughly 15% found once. The CDR3 runs 13 residues. The V gene's germline CDR1 is SGHAT and CDR2 FQNNGV. Deletions cut 6 bases from V and 0 bases from J, with 6 bases between. This clonotype was seen many times. No antigen is known for it. The chain links TRBV11-2 to TRBJ2-4, with D uncertain. Material: PBMCs, mostly from graft donor cells, obtained 360 days after TCRalphabeta/CD19-depleted stem cell transplant. The sequence was collected from a male patient under 18 who had a stem cell transplant for acute lymphoblastic leukemia, so the T cells may come from the graft donor. The CDR3: CASRALAKNIQYF. The DNA of the CDR3 is TGTGCCAGCAGAGCTCTAGCCAAAAACATTCAGTACTTC.